The rows below give T cell receptor beta chains drawn from one sample of a study of beta chain features in type 1 diabetes. Repertoires were generated with immunoSEQ multiplex PCR, while TCRdb's copy carries only in-frame clones and drops some. The sample has about 320,000 clones, 14% seen once. What was sequenced was central memory CD4+ T cells from blood. The receptors shown here come from a man aged 25-45 years in good health. CDR3s include the opening cysteine and the closing phenylalanine or tryptophan. Fields, in order: CDR3 DNA, CDR3 protein, clone size, V gene, J gene, D gene. The D gene is left open where the match is weak. Only part of the rows carry a size: once, few, many, or a class if the clone is expanded.

DNA: TGTGCCAGCAGTTTTGACGGTAGGGGAGATACGCAGTATTTT
CDR3: CASSFDGRGDTQYF
size: many
V: TRBV27
J: TRBJ2-3
D: -

DNA: TGTGCCAGCGGCTCTGTCCGAAACTTAAGACCCCTCCACTTT
CDR3: CASGSVRNLRPLHF
size: many
V: TRBV6-5
J: TRBJ1-6
D: -

DNA: TGTGCCAGCAGCGCAAGACAGGGCAATAATTCACCCCTCCACTTT
CDR3: CASSARQGNNSPLHF
size: -
V: TRBV27
J: TRBJ1-6
D: TRBD1

DNA: TGTGCCAGCAGCTTATGGACAGAGACCACAGATACGCAGTATTTT
CDR3: CASSLWTETTDTQYF
size: -
V: TRBV7-2
J: TRBJ2-3
D: -

DNA: TGCGCCAGCAGCCAGGGGACTAGCGGCAATGAGCAGTTCTTC
CDR3: CASSQGTSGNEQFF
size: few
V: TRBV5-1
J: TRBJ2-1
D: TRBD2

DNA: TGTGCCAGCTCGTACTCTACTAGCACAGATACGCAGTATTTT
CDR3: CASSYSTSTDTQYF
size: -
V: TRBV18
J: TRBJ2-3
D: -

DNA: TGTGCCAGCAGCTCGGACAGGATCTCCTATAATTCACCCCTCCACTTT
CDR3: CASSSDRISYNSPLHF
size: many
V: TRBV7-2
J: TRBJ1-6
D: TRBD1

DNA: TGTGCCAGCTCACCAAACGCCAAAGGGAGGACAGATGGCTACACCTTC
CDR3: CASSPNAKGRTDGYTF
size: -
V: TRBV18
J: TRBJ1-2
D: -

DNA: TGTGCCAGCAGTGAAGAGGGGGGGCTCCAAGAGACCCAGTACTTC
CDR3: CASSEEGGLQETQYF
size: few
V: TRBV25-1
J: TRBJ2-5
D: -

DNA: TGTGCCAGCAGCTACCCAACAGGGGGCGCCAACAATGAGCAGTTCTTC
CDR3: CASSYPTGGANNEQFF
size: few
V: TRBV7-2
J: TRBJ2-1
D: TRBD1

DNA: TGCAGCGGAAATAGCGGGAGGGGCGGGGGTACAGATACGCAGTATTTT
CDR3: CSGNSGRGGGTDTQYF
size: few
V: TRBV29-1
J: TRBJ2-3
D: TRBD2

DNA: TGTGCCAGCAGCTCTTCGGGGGCAGATACGCAGTATTTT
CDR3: CASSSSGADTQYF
size: -
V: TRBV4-2
J: TRBJ2-3
D: -

DNA: TGTGCCACCAGCAGAGATCCCGACACCGGGGAGCTGTTTTTT
CDR3: CATSRDPDTGELFF
size: few
V: TRBV15
J: TRBJ2-2
D: -

DNA: TGTGCCAGCAGCCGAACTGGGGCCAACGTCCTGACTTTC
CDR3: CASSRTGANVLTF
size: -
V: TRBV7-9
J: TRBJ2-6
D: -

DNA: TGCGCCAGCCTTAAGGACAGTAGCACAGATACGCAGTATTTT
CDR3: CASLKDSSTDTQYF
size: few
V: TRBV5-1
J: TRBJ2-3
D: -

DNA: TGTGCCAGCAGCTTCTCGGTCGAGCAGTACTTC
CDR3: CASSFSVEQYF
size: few
V: TRBV11-2
J: TRBJ2-7
D: -

DNA: TGTGCCAGCAGTGAGTCAGCTAGCGCCTTGGGAGAGACCCAGTACTTC
CDR3: CASSESASALGETQYF
size: many
V: TRBV2
J: TRBJ2-5
D: -

DNA: TGTGCCAGCAGCGTCGGTAGCGGGGTAGACACCGGGGAGCTGTTTTTT
CDR3: CASSVGSGVDTGELFF
size: few
V: TRBV9
J: TRBJ2-2
D: TRBD2

DNA: TGCAGCGTTGAAACTGTGACAGGGAGGGGAACAGATACGCAGTATTTT
CDR3: CSVETVTGRGTDTQYF
size: few
V: TRBV29-1
J: TRBJ2-3
D: -

DNA: TGTGCCAGCAGCTCCCGACAGGGGGCAATGGTGACCCAGTACTTC
CDR3: CASSSRQGAMVTQYF
size: -
V: TRBV11-3
J: TRBJ2-5
D: TRBD1

DNA: TGTGCCAGCAGCTTAAGTAGCACTGAGCAGTTCTTC
CDR3: CASSLSSTEQFF
size: few
V: TRBV7-7
J: TRBJ2-1
D: -

DNA: TGTGCCAGCAGCCCAAATCCCGGGACAGGGACCGGGGCCAACGTCCTGACTTTC
CDR3: CASSPNPGTGTGANVLTF
size: few
V: TRBV7-9
J: TRBJ2-6
D: TRBD1

DNA: TGTGCCAGCAGCCGGGACAGCTCTGGGGCCAACGTCCTGACTTTC
CDR3: CASSRDSSGANVLTF
size: few
V: TRBV7-2
J: TRBJ2-6
D: TRBD1

DNA: TGTGCCTGGAGTAAGACAGGGGGGTATGAAAAACTGTTTTTT
CDR3: CAWSKTGGYEKLFF
size: -
V: TRBV30
J: TRBJ1-4
D: TRBD1